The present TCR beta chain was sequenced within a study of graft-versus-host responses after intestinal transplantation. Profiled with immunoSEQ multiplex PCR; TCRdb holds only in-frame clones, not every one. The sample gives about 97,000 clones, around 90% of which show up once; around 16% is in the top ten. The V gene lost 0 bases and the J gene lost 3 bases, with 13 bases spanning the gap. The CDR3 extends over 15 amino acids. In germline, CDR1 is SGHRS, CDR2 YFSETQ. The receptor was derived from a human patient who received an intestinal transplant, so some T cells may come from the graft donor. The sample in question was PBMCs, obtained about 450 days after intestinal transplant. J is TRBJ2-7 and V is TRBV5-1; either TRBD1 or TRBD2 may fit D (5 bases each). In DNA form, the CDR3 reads TGCGCCAGCAGCTTGGCAGGGACCCAACTCTACGAGCAGTACTTC. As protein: CASSLAGTQLYEQYF. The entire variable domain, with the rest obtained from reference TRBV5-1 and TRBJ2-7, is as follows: KAGVTQTPRYLIKTRGQQVTLSCSPISGHRSVSWYQQTPGQGLQFLFEYFSETQRNKGNFPGRFSGRQFSNSRSEMNVSTLELGDSALYLCASSLAGTQLYEQYFGPGTRLTVT.